The 2 T cell receptor beta chains presented below share a single source sample, sequenced in a study of cytomegalovirus exposure and HLA in healthy donors (dated by TCRdb to about 2017). Library creation used the immunoSEQ multiplex PCR assay. For the multiplex PCR, a mixture combining 60 forward primers for TCR Vbeta segments and 13 reverse primers for TCR Jbeta segments was used. TCRdb holds this immuneACCESS table with in-frame rearrangements only. Some clones are missing; in checked studies, unresolved V genes explain under half, and the rest has no known cause. This sample holds about 180,000 clones; over 80% were observed only once. 1.1% to 1.5% of the sample belongs to the ten largest clones. The sequencing sample was made of PBMCs. The receptors originated from a girl aged 5 to 17 in good health and CMV-seropositive.

This clone was recorded once. This chain connects TRBV6-5 to TRBJ2-3; D is uncertain. This CDR3 region has 16 residues. Between the trimmed V and J ends, which lost 0 bases and 7 bases, there was a span of 17 bases. Germline V gene sequence: CDR1 MNHEY, CDR2 SVGAGI. The CDR3 loop reads CASSYSTLAGLNTQYF. In DNA form, the CDR3 reads TGTGCCAGCAGTTACTCCACTCTTGCTGGGCTTAATACGCAGTATTTT.

This sequence joins TRBV14 and TRBJ2-1; 7 positions match TRBD1. J was trimmed by 4 bases and V by 0 bases; bases with no gene match: 12. This CDR3 is built from 18 residues. Looked up from germline, CDR1 is SGHDN and CDR2 is FVKESK. CDR3 nucleotides: TGTGCCAGCAGCCAAGAGTCCCCCAACAGGGGAATTTACAATGAGCAGTTCTTC. Translation gives CASSQESPNRGIYNEQFF.